This TCR beta chain was captured in a study of control samples from healthy donors and cancer patients. Sequencing used immunoSEQ multiplex PCR; TCRdb keeps in-frame clones, though not all of them. The sample records 130,000 or so clones, 75% to 95% being singletons. Germline CDR1 is SEHNR and CDR2 is FQNEAQ (reference sequence). This CDR3 is built from 15 residues. J lost 2 bases, V lost 5 bases, and 8 bases had no gene match. Sample: blood. The chain employs TRBV7-9 and TRBJ2-5; 7 bases match TRBD1. The clonotype originates from a young man in good health. CDR3 nucleotides: TGTGCCAGCAGCCCAGGACAGGTGGGACAAGAGACCCAGTACTTC. Translation: CASSPGQVGQETQYF.